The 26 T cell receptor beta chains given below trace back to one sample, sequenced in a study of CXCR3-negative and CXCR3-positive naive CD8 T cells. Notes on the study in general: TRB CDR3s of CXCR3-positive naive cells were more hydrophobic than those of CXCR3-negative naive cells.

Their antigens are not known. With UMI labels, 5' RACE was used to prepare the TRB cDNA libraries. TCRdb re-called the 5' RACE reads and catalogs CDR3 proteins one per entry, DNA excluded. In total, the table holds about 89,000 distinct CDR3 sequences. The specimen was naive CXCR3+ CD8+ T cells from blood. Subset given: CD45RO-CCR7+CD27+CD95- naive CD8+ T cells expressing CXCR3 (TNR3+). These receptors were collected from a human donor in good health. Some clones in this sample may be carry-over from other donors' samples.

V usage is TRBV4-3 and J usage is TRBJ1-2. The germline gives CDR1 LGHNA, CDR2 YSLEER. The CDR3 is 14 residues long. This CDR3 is CASSQVGTLYGYTF.

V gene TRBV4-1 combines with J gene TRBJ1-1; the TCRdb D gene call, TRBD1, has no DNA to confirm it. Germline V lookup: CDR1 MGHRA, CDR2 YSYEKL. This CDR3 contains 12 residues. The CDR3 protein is CASSQEGPEAFF.

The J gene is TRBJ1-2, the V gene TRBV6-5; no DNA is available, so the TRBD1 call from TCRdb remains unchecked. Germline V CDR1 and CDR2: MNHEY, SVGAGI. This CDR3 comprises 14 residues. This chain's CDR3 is CASSSADIGYGYTF.

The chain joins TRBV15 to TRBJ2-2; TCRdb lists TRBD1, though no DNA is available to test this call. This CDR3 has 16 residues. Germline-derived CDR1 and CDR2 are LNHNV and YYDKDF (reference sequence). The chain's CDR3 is CATSRDLGERTGELFF.

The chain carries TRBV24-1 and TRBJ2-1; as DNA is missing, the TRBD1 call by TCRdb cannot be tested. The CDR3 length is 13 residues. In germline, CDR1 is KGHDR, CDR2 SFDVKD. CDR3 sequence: CATGAEDYHEQFF.

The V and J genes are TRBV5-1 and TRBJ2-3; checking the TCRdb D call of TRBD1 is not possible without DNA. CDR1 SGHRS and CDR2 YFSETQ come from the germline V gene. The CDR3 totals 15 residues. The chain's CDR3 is CASSPAGPRTDTQYF.

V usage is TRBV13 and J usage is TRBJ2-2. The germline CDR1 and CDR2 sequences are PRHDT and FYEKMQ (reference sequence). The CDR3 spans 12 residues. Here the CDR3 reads CASRLGGRELFF.

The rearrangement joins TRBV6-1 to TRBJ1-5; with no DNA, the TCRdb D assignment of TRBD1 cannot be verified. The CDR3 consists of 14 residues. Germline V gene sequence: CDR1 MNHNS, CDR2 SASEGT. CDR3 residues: CASSERGPGEPQHF.

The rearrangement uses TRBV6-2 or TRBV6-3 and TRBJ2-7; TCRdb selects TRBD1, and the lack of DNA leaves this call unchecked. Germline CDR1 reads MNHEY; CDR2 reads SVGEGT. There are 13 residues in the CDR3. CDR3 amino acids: CASSYGQGDEQYF.

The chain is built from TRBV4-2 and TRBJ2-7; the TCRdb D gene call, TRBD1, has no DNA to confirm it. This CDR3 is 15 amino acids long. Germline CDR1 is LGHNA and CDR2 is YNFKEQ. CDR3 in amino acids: CASSQDPGRDYEQYF.

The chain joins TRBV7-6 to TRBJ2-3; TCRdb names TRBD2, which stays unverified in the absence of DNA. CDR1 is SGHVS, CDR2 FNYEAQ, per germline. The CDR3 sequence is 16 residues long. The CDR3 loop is CASSYTSGDRTDTQYF. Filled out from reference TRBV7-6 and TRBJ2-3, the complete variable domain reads GAGVSQSPRYKVTKRGQDVALRCDPISGHVSLYWYRQALGQGPEFLTYFNYEAQQDKSGLPNDRFSAERPEGSISTLTIQRTEQRDSAMYRCASSYTSGDRTDTQYFGPGTRLTVL.

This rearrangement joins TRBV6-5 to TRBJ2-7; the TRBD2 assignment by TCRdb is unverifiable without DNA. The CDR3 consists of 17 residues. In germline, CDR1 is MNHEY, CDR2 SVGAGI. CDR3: CATYSRLAGGQVYEQYF.

CDR3 amino acids: CATSRSREILWGTEAFF. The chain combines TRBV15 with TRBJ1-1; TCRdb gives TRBD1 as the D gene, but with no DNA this cannot be confirmed. Germline V lookup: CDR1 LNHNV, CDR2 YYDKDF (reference sequence). The CDR3 spans 17 residues.

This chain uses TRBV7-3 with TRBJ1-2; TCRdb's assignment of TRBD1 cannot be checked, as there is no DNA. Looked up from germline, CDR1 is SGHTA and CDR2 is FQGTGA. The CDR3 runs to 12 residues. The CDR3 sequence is CASSQGQGPYTF. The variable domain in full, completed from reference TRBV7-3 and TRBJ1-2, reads GAGVSQTPSNKVTEKGKYVELRCDPISGHTALYWYRQSLGQGPEFLIYFQGTGAADDSGLPNDRFFAVRPEGSVSTLKIQRTERGDSAVYLCASSQGQGPYTFGSGTRLTVV.

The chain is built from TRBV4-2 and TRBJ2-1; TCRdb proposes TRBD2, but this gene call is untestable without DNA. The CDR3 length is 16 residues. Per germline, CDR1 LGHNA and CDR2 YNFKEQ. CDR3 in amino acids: CASSQDGSGDYNEQFF.

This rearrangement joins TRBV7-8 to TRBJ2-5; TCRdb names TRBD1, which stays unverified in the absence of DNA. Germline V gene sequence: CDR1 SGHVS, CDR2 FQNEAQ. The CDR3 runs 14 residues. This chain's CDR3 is CASSYPGGRETQYF. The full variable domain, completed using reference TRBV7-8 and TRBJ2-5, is GAGVSQSPRYKVAKRGQDVALRCDPISGHVSLFWYQQALGQGPEFLTYFQNEAQLDKSGLPSDRFFAERPEGSVSTLKIQRTQQEDSAVYLCASSYPGGRETQYFGPGTRLLVL.

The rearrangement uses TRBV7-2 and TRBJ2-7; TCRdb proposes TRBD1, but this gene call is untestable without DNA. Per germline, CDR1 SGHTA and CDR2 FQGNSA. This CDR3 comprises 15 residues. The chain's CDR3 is CASSVFGGEPYEQYF.

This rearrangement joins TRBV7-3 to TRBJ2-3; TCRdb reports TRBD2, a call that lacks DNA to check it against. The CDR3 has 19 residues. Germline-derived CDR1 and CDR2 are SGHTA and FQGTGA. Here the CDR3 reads CASSLRGLAGHLSTDTQYF.

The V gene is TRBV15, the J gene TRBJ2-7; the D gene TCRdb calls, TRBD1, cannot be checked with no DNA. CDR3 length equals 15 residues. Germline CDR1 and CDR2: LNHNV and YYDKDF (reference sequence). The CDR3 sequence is CATSREPGGSYEQYF.

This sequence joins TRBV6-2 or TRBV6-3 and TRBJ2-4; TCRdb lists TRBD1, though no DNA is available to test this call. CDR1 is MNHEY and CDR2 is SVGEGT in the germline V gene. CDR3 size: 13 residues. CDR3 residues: CASSYLQEDIQYF.

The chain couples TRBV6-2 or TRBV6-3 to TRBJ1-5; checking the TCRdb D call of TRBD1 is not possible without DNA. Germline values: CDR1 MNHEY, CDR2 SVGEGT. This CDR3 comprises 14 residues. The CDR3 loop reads CASSRGEAYQPQHF.

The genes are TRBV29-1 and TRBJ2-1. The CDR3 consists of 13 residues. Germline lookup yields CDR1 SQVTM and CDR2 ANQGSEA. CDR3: CSVEIGSYNEQFF.

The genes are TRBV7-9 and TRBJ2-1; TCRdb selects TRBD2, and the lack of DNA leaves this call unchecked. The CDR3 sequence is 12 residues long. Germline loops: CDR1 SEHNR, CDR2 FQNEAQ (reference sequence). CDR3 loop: CASGGGGNEQFF.

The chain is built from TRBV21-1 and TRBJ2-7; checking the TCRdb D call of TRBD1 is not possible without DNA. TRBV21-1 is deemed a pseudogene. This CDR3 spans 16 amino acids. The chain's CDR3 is CASSKEGGQGFYEQYF.

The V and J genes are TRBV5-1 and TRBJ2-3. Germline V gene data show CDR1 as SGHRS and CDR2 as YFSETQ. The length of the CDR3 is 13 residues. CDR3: CASSFTNTDTQYF. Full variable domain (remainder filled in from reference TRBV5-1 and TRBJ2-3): KAGVTQTPRYLIKTRGQQVTLSCSPISGHRSVSWYQQTPGQGLQFLFEYFSETQRNKGNFPGRFSGRQFSNSRSEMNVSTLELGDSALYLCASSFTNTDTQYFGPGTRLTVL.

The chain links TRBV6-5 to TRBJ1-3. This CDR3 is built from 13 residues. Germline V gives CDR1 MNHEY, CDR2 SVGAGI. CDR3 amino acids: CASSYSDSNTIYF.